Described below is a single T cell receptor (beta chain) sequence and its context. Source study methods: Counts of nucleated cells, estimated from reference gene primer amplification, were obtained. Produced via immunoSEQ multiplex PCR; TCRdb's table is partial and in-frame only. The DNA gave D and trimming, while V, J and clone size come from that table. Of about 230,000 clones in the sample, about 80% were seen once. This specimen belongs to a study of blood T cell repertoires in COVID-19. Study-level background: Whether acute or convalescent, the COVID-19 samples came from the United States, Italy and Spain. T cells, B-cell-depleted T cells, or PBMCs supplied cDNA or gDNA.

Trimming left V 3 bases short and J 3 bases short, with 8 bases between. The CDR3 has 14 residues. Germline V gene lookup returns CDR1 MRHNA and CDR2 SNTAGT. This sequence originates from a man aged 50 to 60 with active or convalescent COVID-19. V gene TRBV6-4 combines with J gene TRBJ2-2; no clear D gene. The sample was peripheral blood. For the CDR3, the DNA is TGTGCCAGCAGTGAATTCGTTGACACCGGGGAGCTGTTTTTT. Its protein is CASSEFVDTGELFF.